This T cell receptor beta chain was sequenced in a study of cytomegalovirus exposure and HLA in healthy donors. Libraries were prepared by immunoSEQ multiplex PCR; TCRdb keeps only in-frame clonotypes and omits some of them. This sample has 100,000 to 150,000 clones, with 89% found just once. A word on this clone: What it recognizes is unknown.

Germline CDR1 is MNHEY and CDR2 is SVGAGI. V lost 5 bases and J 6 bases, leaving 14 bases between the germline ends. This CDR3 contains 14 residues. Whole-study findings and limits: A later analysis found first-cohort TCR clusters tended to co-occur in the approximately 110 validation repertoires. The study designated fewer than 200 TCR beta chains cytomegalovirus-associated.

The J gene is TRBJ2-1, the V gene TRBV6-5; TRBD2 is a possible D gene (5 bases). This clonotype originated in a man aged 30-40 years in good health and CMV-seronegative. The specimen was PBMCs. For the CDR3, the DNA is TGTGCCAGCAGTGCACGGGAAACGGGCAATGAGCAGTTCTTC. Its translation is CASSARETGNEQFF.